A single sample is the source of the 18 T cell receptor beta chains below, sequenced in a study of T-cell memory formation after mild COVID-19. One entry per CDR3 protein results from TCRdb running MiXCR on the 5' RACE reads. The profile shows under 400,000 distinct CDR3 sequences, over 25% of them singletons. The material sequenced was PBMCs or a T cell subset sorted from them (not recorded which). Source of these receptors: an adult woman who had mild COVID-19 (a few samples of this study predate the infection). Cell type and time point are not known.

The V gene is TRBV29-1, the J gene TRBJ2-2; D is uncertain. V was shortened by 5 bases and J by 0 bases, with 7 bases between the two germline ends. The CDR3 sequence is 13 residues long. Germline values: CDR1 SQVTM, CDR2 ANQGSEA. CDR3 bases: TGCAGCGTTCTACCGTCGAACACCGGGGAGCTGTTTTTT. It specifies CSVLPSNTGELFF.

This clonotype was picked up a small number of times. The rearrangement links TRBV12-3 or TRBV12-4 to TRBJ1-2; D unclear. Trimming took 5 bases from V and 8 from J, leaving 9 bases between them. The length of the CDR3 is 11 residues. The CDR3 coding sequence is TGTGCCAGCAGTGGAGGGCAGGGCTACACCTTC. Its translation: CASSGGQGYTF.

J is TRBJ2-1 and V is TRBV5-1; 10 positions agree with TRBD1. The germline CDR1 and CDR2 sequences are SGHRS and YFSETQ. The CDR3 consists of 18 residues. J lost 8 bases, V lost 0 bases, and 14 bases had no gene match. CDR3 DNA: TGCGCCAGCAGCTTGGCCCGGACAGGGGGTAGACACGCGGATGAGCAGTTCTTC. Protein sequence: CASSLARTGGRHADEQFF.

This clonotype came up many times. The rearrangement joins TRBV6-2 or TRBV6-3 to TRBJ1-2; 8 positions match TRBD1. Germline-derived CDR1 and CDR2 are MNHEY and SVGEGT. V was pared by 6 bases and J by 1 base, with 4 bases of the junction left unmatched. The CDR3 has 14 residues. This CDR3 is CASRQGVGNYGYTF. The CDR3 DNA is TGTGCCAGCAGACAGGGGGTCGGTAACTATGGCTACACCTTC.

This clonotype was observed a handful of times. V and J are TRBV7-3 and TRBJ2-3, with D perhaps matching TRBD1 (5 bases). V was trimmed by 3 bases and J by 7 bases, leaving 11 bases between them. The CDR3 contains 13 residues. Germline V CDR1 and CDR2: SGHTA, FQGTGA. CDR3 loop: CASSLGWTYTQYF. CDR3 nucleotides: TGTGCCAGCAGCTTGGGCTGGACATATACGCAGTATTTT.

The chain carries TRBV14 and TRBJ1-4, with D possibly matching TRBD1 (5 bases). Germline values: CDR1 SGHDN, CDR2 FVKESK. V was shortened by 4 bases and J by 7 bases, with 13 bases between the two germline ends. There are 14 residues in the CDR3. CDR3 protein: CASSLYRDGEKLFF. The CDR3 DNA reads TGTGCCAGCAGCCTATACCGGGACGGTGAAAAACTGTTTTTT.

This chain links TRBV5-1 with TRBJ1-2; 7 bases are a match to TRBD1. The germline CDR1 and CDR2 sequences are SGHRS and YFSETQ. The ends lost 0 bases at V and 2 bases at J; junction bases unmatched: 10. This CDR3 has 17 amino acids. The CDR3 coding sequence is TGCGCCAGCAGCTTGGGCCAGACAGGGTCCCTCAACTATGGCTACACCTTC. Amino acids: CASSLGQTGSLNYGYTF.

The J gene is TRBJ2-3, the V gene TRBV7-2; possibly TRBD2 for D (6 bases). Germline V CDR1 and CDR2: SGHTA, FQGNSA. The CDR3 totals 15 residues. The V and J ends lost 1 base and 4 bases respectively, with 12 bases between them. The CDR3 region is CASSLVGSWADTQYF. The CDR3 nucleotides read TGTGCCAGCAGCTTAGTCGGGAGTTGGGCAGATACGCAGTATTTT.

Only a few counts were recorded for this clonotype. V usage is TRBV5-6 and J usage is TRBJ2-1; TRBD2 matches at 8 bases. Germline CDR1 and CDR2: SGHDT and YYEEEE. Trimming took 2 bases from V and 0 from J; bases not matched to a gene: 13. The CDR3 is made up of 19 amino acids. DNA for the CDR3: TGTGCCAGCAGCTTTGAGGGACTAGTAGGGAGAAGCTCCTACAATGAGCAGTTCTTC. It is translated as CASSFEGLVGRSSYNEQFF.

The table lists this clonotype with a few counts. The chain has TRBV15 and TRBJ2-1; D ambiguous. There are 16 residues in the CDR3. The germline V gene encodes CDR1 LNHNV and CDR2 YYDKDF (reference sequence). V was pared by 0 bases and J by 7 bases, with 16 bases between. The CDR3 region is CATSRDQGPLQNEQFF. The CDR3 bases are TGTGCCACCAGCAGAGATCAAGGACCCTTACAGAATGAGCAGTTCTTC. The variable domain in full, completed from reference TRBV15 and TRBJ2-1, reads DAMVIQNPRYQVTQFGKPVTLSCSQTLNHNVMYWYQQKSSQAPKLLFHYYDKDFNNEADTPDNFQSRRPNTSFCFLDIRSPGLGDTAMYLCATSRDQGPLQNEQFFGPGTRLTVL.

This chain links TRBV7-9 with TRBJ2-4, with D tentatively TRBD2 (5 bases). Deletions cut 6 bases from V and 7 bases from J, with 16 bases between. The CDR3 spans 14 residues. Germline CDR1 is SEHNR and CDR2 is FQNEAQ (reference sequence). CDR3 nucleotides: TGTGCCAGCAGTCAAGAGGGAATCCGGAACATTCAGTACTTC. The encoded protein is CASSQEGIRNIQYF.

CDR3 bases: TGCGCCAGCAGCCAAGATATCCAGCGGGAGTCTCCCAACAGCAATGAGCAGTTCTTC. Amino acid sequence: CASSQDIQRESPNSNEQFF. The rearrangement uses TRBV4-3 and TRBJ2-1, with 8 bases matching TRBD2. The V and J ends lost 0 bases and 6 bases, in that order; junction bases with no gene match: 16. Germline assignment: CDR1 LGHNA and CDR2 YSLEER. The CDR3 length is 19 residues.

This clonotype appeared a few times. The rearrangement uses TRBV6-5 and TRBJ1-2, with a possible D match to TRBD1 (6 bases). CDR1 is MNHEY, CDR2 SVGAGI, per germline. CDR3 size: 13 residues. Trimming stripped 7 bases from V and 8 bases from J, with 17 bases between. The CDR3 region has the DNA TGTGCCAGCACCAATCCGGGGGCTAGAGGCTACACCTTC. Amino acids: CASTNPGARGYTF.

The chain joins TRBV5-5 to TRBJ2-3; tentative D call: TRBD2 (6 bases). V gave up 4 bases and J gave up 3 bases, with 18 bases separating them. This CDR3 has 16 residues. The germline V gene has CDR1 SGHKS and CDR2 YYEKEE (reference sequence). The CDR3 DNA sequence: TGTGCCAGCAGCCGGGGGTCGGATCGAGGTACAGATACGCAGTATTTT. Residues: CASSRGSDRGTDTQYF. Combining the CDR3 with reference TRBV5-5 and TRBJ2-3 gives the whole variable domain DAGVTQSPTHLIKTRGQQVTLRCSPISGHKSVSWYQQVLGQGPQFIFQYYEKEERGRGNFPDRFSARQFPNYSSELNVNALLLGDSALYLCASSRGSDRGTDTQYFGPGTRLTVL.

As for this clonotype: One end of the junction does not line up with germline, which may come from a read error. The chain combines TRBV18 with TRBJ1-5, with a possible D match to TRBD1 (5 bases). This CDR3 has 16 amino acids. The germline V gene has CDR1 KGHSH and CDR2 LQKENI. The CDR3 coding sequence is TGTGCCAGCTCACCACCGGTGGGGGTTGACAATCGGCCCCAGCATTTT. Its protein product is CASSPPVGVDNRPQHF.

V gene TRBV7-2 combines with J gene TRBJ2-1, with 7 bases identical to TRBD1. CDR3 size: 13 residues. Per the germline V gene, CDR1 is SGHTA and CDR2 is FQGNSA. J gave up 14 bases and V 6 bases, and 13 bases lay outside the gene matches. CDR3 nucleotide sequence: TGTGCCAGCAGTTCGGGACAGAAAGTTAGTAAGTTCTTC. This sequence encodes CASSSGQKVSKFF.

The CDR3: CAQHLSGGSLSSTDTQYF. In DNA form, the CDR3 reads TGTGCCCAGCACCTAAGCGGGGGGAGTTTATCTAGCACAGATACGCAGTATTTT. The V and J genes are TRBV12-3 or TRBV12-4 and TRBJ2-3; 9 nucleotides match TRBD2. The CDR3 is 18 amino acids. The V and J ends lost 11 bases and 0 bases, in that order; junction bases with no gene match: 18.

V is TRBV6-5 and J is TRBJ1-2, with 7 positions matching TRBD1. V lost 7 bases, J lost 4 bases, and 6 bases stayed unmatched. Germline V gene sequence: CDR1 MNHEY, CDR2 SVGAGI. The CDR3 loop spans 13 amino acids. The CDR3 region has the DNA TGTGCCAGCACCCCCCGACAGGGCTATGGCTACACCTTC. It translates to CASTPRQGYGYTF.